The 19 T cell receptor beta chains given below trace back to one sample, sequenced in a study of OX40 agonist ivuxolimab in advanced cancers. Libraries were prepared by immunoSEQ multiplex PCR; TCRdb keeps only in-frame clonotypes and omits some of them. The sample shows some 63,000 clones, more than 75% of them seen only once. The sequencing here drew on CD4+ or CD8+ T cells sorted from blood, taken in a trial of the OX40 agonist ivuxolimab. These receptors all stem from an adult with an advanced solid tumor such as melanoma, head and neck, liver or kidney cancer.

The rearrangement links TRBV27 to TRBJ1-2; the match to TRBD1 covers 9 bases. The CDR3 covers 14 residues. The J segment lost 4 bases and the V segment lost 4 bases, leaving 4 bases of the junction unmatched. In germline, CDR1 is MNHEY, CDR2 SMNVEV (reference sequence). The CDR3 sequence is CASSYRGQGYGYTF. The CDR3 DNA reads TGTGCCAGCAGTTACAGGGGGCAAGGCTATGGCTACACCTTC.

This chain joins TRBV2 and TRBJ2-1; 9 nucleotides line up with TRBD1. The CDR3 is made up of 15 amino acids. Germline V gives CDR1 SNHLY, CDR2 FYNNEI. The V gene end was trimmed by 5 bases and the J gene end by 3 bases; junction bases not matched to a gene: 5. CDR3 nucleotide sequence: TGTGCCAGCAGTTTAGACAGGGGGGACTACAATGAGCAGTTCTTC. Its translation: CASSLDRGDYNEQFF.

CDR3 sequence reads: CASSVAGGLEETQYF. Written as DNA, the CDR3 is TGTGCCAGCAGCGTAGCTGGAGGACTAGAAGAGACCCAGTACTTC. The chain carries TRBV9 and TRBJ2-5; 7 nucleotides match TRBD2. The CDR3 has 15 residues. J lost 3 bases, V lost 0 bases, and 5 bases had no gene match. CDR1 and CDR2 (germline): SGDLS, YYNGEE.

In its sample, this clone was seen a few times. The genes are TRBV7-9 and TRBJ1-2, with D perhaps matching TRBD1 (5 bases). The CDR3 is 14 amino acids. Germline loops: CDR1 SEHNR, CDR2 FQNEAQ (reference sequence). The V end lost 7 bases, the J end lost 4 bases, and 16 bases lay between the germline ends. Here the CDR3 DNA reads TGTGCCAGCACCCCGATCGGGACCTCCTATGGCTACACCTTC. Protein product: CASTPIGTSYGYTF. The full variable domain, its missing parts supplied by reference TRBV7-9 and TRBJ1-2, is DTGVSQNPRHKITKRGQNVTFRCDPISEHNRLYWYRQTLGQGPEFLTYFQNEAQLEKSRLLSDRFSAERPKGSFSTLEIQRTEQGDSAMYLCASTPIGTSYGYTFGSGTRLTVV.

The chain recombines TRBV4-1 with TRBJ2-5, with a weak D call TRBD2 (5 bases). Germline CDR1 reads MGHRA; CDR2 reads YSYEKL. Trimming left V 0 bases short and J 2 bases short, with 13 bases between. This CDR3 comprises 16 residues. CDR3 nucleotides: TGCGCCAGCAGCCAAGAACCCTACCGGGAACAAGAGACCCAGTACTTC. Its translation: CASSQEPYREQETQYF.

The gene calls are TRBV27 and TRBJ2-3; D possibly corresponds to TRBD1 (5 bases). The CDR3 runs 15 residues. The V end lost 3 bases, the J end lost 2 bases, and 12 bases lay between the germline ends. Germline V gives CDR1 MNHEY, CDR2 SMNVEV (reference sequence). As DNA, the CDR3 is TGTGCCAGCAGTTTCAGGACAACGACCACAGATACGCAGTATTTT. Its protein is CASSFRTTTTDTQYF.

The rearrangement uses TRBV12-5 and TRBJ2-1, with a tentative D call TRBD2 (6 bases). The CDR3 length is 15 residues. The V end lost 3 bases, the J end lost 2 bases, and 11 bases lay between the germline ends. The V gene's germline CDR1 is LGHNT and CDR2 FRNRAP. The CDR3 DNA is TGTGCTAGTGGTTTAGGCGGGGCTGCCTACAATGAGCAGTTCTTC. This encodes CASGLGGAAYNEQFF. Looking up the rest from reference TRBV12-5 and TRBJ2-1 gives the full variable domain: DARVTQTPRHKVTEMGQEVTMRCQPILGHNTVFWYRQTMMQGLELLAYFRNRAPLDDSGMPKDRFSAEMPDATLATLKIQPSEPRDSAVYFCASGLGGAAYNEQFFGPGTRLTVL.

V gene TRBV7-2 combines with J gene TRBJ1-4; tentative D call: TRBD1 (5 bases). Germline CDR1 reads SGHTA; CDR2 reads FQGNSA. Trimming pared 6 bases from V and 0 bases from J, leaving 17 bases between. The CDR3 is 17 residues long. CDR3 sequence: CASSLDRFIATNEKLFF. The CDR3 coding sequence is TGTGCCAGCAGTCTTGACAGATTTATTGCAACTAATGAAAAACTGTTTTTT.

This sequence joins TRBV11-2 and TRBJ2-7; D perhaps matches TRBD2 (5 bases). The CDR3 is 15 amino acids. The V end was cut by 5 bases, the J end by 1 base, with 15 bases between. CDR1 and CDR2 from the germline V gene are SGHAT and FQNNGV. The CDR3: CASSIGGLDSYEQYF. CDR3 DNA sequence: TGTGCCAGCAGCATAGGAGGACTGGATTCCTACGAGCAGTACTTC.

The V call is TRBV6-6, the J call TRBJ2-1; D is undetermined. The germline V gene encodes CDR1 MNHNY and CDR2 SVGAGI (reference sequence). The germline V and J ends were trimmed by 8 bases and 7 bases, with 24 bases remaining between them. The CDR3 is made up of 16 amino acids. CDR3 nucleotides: TGTGCCAGCGGTGGTAAGGGCCCTACTCGGTGGAATGAGCAGTTCTTC. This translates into CASGGKGPTRWNEQFF.

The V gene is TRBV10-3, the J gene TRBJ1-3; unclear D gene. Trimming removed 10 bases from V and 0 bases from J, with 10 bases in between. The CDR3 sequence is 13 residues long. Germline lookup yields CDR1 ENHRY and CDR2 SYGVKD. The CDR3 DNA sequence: TGTGCCACCGGACCGTCCTCTGGAAACACCATATATTTT. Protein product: CATGPSSGNTIYF.

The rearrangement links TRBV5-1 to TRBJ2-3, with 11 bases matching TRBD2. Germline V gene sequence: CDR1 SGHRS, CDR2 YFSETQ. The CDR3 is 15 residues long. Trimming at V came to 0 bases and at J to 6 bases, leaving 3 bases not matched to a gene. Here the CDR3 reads CASSLDGLAGDTQYF. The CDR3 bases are TGCGCCAGCAGCTTGGATGGACTAGCGGGTGATACGCAGTATTTT.

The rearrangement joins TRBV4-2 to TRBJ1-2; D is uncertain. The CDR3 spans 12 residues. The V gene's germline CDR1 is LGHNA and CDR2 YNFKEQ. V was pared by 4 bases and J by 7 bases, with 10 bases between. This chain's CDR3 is CASSPELGGYTF. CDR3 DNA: TGTGCCAGCAGCCCGGAGCTTGGTGGCTACACCTTC.

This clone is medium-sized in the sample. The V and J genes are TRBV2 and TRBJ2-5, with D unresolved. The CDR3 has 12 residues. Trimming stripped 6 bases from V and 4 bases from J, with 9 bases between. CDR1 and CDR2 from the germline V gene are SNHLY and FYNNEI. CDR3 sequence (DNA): TGTGCCAGCAGCGGTAGGATAGAGACCCAGTACTTC. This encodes CASSGRIETQYF.

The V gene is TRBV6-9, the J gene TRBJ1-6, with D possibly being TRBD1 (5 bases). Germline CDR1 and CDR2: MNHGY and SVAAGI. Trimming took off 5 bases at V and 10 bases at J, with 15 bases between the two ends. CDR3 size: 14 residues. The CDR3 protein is CASSLQGGGSPLHF. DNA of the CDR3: TGTGCCAGCAGTCTTCAGGGAGGCGGCTCACCCCTCCACTTT.

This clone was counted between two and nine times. CDR3 coding DNA: TGTGCCAGCAGCTTAGAGGGTCAGCCCCAGCATTTT. It is translated as CASSLEGQPQHF. The V call is TRBV7-9, the J call TRBJ1-5; no definite D call. This CDR3 comprises 12 residues. CDR1 SEHNR and CDR2 FQNEAQ come from the germline V gene (reference sequence). V gave up 1 base and J gave up 6 bases, with 4 bases separating them.

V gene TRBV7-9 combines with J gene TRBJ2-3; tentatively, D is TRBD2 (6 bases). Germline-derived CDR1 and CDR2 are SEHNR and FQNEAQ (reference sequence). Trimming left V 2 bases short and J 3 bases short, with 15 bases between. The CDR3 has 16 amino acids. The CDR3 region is CASSLSSGGGTDTQYF. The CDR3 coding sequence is TGTGCCAGCAGCTTAAGTAGCGGAGGCGGAACAGATACGCAGTATTTT.

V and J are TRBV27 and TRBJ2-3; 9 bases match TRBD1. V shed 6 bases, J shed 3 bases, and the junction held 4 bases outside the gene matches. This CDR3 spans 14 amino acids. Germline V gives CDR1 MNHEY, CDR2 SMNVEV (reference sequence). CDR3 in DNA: TGTGCCAGCAGGTTGACAGGGGGGACAGATACGCAGTATTTT. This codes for CASRLTGGTDTQYF.

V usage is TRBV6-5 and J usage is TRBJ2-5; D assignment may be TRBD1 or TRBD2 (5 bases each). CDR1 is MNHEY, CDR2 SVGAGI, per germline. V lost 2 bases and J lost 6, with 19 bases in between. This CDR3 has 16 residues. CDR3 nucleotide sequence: TGTGCCAGCAGTTACGGGGGATCCTGGAGGCCAAAGACCCAGTACTTC. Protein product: CASSYGGSWRPKTQYF.